The entry below describes one TCR beta chain. Its antigen is unknown. No qualities accompany the bases; no much larger clone lies one base away. For CDR1 and CDR2, the germline V gene lists MNHEY and SVGAGI. The CDR3 covers 18 residues, taking in both the cysteine and the phenylalanine. The DNA shown is the 54-base CDR3, in frame from base 1. V trim: 1 base; J trim: 7 bases; unmatched bases: 12. This specimen comes from a study of T cell repertoires in cytomegalovirus infection (dated by TCRdb to about 2019). Notes on the research overall: Recently identified HLA-C-restricted CMV epitopes, whose presentation resists viral immunomodulation, were targeted by peptide stimulations together with well-studied HLA-B-restricted epitopes. Because public TCR beta signatures pointed to carriage of CMV infection together with the matching HLA type, the HLA type of each donor mattered for the analysis. What the authors observed across the whole study: The ex vivo response was dominated by HLA-C-restricted CMV-specific TCR beta clonotypes, which also provided the single most frequent clonotype in two of eight donors. In both this cohort and an independent cohort of 300 to 450 donors, the cumulative frequency of public TCR beta family members distinguished carriers of CMV infection plus the relevant HLA type.

The treatment or condition label corresponds to: in vitro stimulation with specific CMV peptide epitopes to enrich CMV-specific T cells. Sequencing instrument: Illumina HiSeq 1500. TCRdb reran the public reads through fastp at Q25 and MiXCR, keeping productive beta chains. Every entry covers one CDR3 protein and lists the most common genes and DNA from its rows. Counted in this sample were about 890,000 distinct CDR3 sequences; roughly 30% of them appeared once. 13% of the sample goes to the ten largest clones. Recombination linked TRBV6-5 to TRBJ2-1; TRBD2 agrees with 11 junctional bases. The source material was cultured CD8+ T cells from PBMCs, sampled from culture after CMV antigen stimulation. This TCR derives from a human donor in good health (CMV status not recorded). Some clones in this sample may be carry-over from other donors' samples. The CDR3 protein sequence reads: CASSYLTSGGYLGNEQFF. The nucleotide sequence reads TGTGCCAGCAGTTACTTAACTAGCGGGGGATACCTAGGGAATGAGCAGTTCTTC.